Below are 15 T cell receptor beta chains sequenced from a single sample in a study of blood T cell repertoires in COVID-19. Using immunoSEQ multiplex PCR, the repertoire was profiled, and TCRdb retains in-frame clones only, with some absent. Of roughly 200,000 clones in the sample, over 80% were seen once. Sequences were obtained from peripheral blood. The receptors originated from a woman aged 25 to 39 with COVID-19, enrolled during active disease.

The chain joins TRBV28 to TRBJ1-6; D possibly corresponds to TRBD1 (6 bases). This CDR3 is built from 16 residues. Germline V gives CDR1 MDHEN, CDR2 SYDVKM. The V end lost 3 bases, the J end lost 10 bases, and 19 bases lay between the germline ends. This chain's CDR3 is CASSFGLQGQGSPLHF. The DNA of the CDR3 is TGTGCCAGCAGTTTTGGGCTCCAGGGGCAAGGATCACCCCTCCACTTT.

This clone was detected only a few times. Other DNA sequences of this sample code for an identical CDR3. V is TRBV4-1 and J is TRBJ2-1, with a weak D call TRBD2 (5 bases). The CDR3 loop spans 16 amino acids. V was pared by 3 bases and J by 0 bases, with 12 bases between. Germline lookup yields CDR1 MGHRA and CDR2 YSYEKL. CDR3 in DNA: TGCGCCAGCAGCCAGGTGGACTTGTTCTCCTACAATGAGCAGTTCTTC. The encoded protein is CASSQVDLFSYNEQFF.

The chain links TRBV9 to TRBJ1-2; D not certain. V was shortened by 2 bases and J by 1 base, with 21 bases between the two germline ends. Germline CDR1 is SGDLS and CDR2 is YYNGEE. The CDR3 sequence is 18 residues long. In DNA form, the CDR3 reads TGTGCCAGCAGCGTCCAGTACCTACCCGGGTCCCATAACTATGGCTACACCTTC. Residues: CASSVQYLPGSHNYGYTF.

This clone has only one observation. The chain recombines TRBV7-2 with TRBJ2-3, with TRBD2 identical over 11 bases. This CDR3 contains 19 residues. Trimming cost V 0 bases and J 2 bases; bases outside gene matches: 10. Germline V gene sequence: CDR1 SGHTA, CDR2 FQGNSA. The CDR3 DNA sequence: TGTGCCAGCAGCTTAGCGTCTAGCGGGAGGCGCTGGAACACAGATACGCAGTATTTT. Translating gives CASSLASSGRRWNTDTQYF. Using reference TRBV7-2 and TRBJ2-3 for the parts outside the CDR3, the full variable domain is GAGVSQSPSNKVTEKGKDVELRCDPISGHTALYWYRQSLGQGLEFLIYFQGNSAPDKSGLPSDRFSAERTGGSVSTLTIQRTQQEDSAVYLCASSLASSGRRWNTDTQYFGPGTRLTVL.

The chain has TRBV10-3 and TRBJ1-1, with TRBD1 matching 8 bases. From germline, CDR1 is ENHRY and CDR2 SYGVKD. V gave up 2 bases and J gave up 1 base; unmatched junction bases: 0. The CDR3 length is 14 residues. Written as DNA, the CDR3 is TGTGCCATCAGTGAGGGACAGGGGAACACTGAAGCTTTCTTT. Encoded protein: CAISEGQGNTEAFF.

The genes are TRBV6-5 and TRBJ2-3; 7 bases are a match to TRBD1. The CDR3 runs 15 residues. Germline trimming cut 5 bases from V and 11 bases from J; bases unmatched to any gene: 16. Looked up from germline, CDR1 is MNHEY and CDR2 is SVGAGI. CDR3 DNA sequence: TGTGCCAGCAGTCCCCAAGGACAGGTCGTGATGGAGCAGTATTTT. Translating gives CASSPQGQVVMEQYF.

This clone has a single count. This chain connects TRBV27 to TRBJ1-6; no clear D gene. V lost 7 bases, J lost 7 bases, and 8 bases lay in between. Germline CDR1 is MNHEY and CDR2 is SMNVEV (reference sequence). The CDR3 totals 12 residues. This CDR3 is CASTDWNSPLHF. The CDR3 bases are TGTGCCAGCACGGACTGGAATTCACCCCTCCACTTT.

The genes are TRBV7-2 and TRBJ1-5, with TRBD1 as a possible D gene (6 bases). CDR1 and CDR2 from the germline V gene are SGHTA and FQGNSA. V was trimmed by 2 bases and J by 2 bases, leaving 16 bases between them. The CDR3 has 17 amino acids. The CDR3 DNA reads TGTGCCAGCAGCTTAATCCCTCAGGGGTGGGGCAATCAGCCCCAGCATTTT. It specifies CASSLIPQGWGNQPQHF. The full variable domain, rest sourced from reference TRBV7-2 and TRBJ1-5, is GAGVSQSPSNKVTEKGKDVELRCDPISGHTALYWYRQSLGQGLEFLIYFQGNSAPDKSGLPSDRFSAERTGGSVSTLTIQRTQQEDSAVYLCASSLIPQGWGNQPQHFGDGTRLSIL.

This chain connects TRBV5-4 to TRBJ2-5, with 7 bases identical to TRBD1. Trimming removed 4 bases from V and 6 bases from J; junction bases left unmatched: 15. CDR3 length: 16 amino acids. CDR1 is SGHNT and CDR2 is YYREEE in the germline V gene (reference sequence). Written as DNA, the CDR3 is TGTGCCAGCAGCCCTGGACAGGTGAAGACCCAGAAGACCCAGTACTTC. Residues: CASSPGQVKTQKTQYF.

The CDR3: CASSSKPGIGNQPQHF. The CDR3, as DNA: TGTGCCAGTAGCTCCAAGCCGGGAATAGGCAATCAGCCCCAGCATTTT. The rearrangement uses TRBV19 and TRBJ1-5; no reliable D call. Per germline, CDR1 LNHDA and CDR2 SQIVND (reference sequence). Trimming pared 6 bases from V and 2 bases from J, leaving 17 bases between. The CDR3 length is 16 residues. The full variable domain, in which reference TRBV19 and TRBJ1-5 provide the parts outside the CDR3, is DGGITQSPKYLFRKEGQNVTLSCEQNLNHDAMYWYRQDPGQGLRLIYYSQIVNDFQKGDIAEGYSVSREKKESFPLTVTSAQKNPTAFYLCASSSKPGIGNQPQHFGDGTRLSIL.

CDR3 nucleotides: TGTGCCAGCAGACCCACGAGGGATTGGGACTATGGCTACACCTTC. Encoded protein: CASRPTRDWDYGYTF. The chain couples TRBV7-9 to TRBJ1-2; the D is unclear. Trimming took off 6 bases at V and 3 bases at J, with 17 bases between the two ends. Germline assignment: CDR1 SEHNR and CDR2 FQNEAQ (reference sequence). The CDR3 extends over 15 amino acids. Full variable domain (missing parts from reference TRBV7-9 and TRBJ1-2): DTGVSQNPRHKITKRGQNVTFRCDPISEHNRLYWYRQTLGQGPEFLTYFQNEAQLEKSRLLSDRFSAERPKGSFSTLEIQRTEQGDSAMYLCASRPTRDWDYGYTFGSGTRLTVV.

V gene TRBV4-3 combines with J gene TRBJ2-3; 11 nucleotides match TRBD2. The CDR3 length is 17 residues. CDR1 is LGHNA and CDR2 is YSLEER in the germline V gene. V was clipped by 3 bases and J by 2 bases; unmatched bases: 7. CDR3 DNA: TGCGCCAGCAGCCACTACCCGGGACTAGCGGTCACAGATACGCAGTATTTT. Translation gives CASSHYPGLAVTDTQYF.

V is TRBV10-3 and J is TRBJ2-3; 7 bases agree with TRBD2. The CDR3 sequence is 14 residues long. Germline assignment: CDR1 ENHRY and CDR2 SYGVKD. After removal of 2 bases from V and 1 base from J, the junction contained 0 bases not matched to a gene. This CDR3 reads CAISESGGTDTQYF. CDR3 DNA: TGTGCCATCAGTGAGAGCGGGGGCACAGATACGCAGTATTTT.

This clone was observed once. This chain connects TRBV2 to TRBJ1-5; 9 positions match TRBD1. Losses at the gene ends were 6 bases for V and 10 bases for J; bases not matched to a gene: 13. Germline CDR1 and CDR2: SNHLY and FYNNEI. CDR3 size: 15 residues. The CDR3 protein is CASSWDRDYVVPQHF. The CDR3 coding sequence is TGTGCCAGCAGCTGGGACAGGGACTATGTTGTACCCCAGCATTTT.

The CDR3 nucleotides are TGTGCCAGCAGCCCCACTAGGGGACAGGGATACAATGAGCAGTTCTTC. As protein: CASSPTRGQGYNEQFF. V gene TRBV4-2 combines with J gene TRBJ2-1; 9 nucleotides line up with TRBD1. There are 16 residues in the CDR3. The ends lost 4 bases at V and 4 bases at J; junction bases unmatched: 8. Germline loops: CDR1 LGHNA, CDR2 YNFKEQ.